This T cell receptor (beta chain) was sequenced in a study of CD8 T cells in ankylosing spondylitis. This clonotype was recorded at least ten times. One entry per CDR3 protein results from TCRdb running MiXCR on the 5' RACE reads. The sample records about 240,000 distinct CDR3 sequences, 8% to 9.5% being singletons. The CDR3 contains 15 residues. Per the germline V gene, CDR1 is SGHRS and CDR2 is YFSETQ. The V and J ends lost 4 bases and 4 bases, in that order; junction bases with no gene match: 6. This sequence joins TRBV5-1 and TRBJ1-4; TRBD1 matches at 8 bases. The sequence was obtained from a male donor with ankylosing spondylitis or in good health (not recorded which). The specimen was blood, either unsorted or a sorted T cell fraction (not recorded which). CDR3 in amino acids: CASSGSTGDNEKLFF. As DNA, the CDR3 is TGCGCCAGCAGCGGCTCGACAGGGGATAATGAAAAACTGTTTTTT.